This T cell receptor (beta chain) was recovered during a study of cytomegalovirus exposure and HLA in healthy donors. Study-wide points: Later work found most CMV-associated TCR beta chains apparently HLA-restricted.

Worth noting for this clone: Its target is unknown.

Primers: 60 Vbeta forward and 13 Jbeta reverse. The data were produced by immunoSEQ multiplex PCR, yet TCRdb's version contains in-frame clones alone and is incomplete. The sample records about 67,000 clones, 70% to 85% being singletons. Trimming stripped 7 bases from V and 8 bases from J, with 17 bases between. The CDR3 length is 13 residues. In germline, CDR1 is LNHDA, CDR2 SQIVND (reference sequence). The sequence was collected from a man between 60 and 75 years old in good health and CMV-seropositive. The rearrangement links TRBV19 to TRBJ1-1; no clear D. Sequenced sample: PBMCs. Here the CDR3 DNA reads TGTGCCAGTATCCCGGGATTTCAATCCGAAGCTTTCTTT. This encodes CASIPGFQSEAFF.